Below, 19 T cell receptor beta chains from the same sample are listed, as sequenced in a study of T-cell memory formation after mild COVID-19. TCRdb processed the 5' RACE reads anew with MiXCR; each CDR3 protein has one entry. The top ten hold roughly 21% of the sample, which has 350,000 to 500,000 distinct CDR3 sequences, about a sixth seen once. Sequenced sample: PBMCs or a T cell subset sorted from them (not recorded which). Receptor source: a man younger than 35 who had mild COVID-19 (a few samples of this study predate the infection). Cell type and time point are not known.

This clonotype was counted only a few times. The chain links TRBV4-2 to TRBJ2-3; D gene ambiguous. The length of the CDR3 is 12 residues. Trimming took 3 bases from V and 5 from J, leaving 6 bases between them. CDR1 and CDR2 from the germline V gene are LGHNA and YNFKEQ. DNA of the CDR3: TGTGCCAGCAGCCATCCACAAGATACGCAGTATTTT. It yields the protein CASSHPQDTQYF.

This clonotype was observed a few times. The V call is TRBV7-9, the J call TRBJ2-1, with D unresolved. The germline CDR1 and CDR2 sequences are SEHNR and FQNEAQ (reference sequence). The CDR3 covers 13 residues. Trimming removed 8 bases at V and 0 bases at J, with 8 bases between. This chain's CDR3 is CASERISYNEQFF. In DNA form, the CDR3 reads TGTGCCAGCGAGCGTATCTCCTACAATGAGCAGTTCTTC.

V usage is TRBV6-2 or TRBV6-3 and J usage is TRBJ2-3; TRBD2 matches 7 bases. Unmatched junction bases numbered 14, after V lost 7 bases and J lost 4 bases. CDR1 MNHEY and CDR2 SVGEGT come from the germline V gene. The CDR3 is 16 residues long. CDR3 residues: CASKPLGGALPDTQYF. CDR3 sequence (DNA): TGTGCCAGCAAACCCCTGGGAGGGGCCCTTCCAGATACGCAGTATTTT.

The V call is TRBV25-1, the J call TRBJ2-1; 7 nucleotides line up with TRBD1. CDR1 is MGHDK, CDR2 SYGVNS, per germline. The CDR3 contains 15 residues. Trimming at V came to 2 bases and at J to 5 bases, leaving 6 bases not matched to a gene. This CDR3 reads CASSEPGQVDNEQFF. The CDR3 DNA is TGTGCCAGCAGTGAACCCGGACAGGTTGACAATGAGCAGTTCTTC.

The chain is built from TRBV27 and TRBJ2-1, with 13 bases matching TRBD2. CDR1 is MNHEY and CDR2 is SMNVEV in the germline V gene (reference sequence). J gave up 5 bases and V 6 bases, and 7 bases lay outside the gene matches. This CDR3 contains 16 residues. CDR3 loop: CASRRLAGGGNNEQFF. The CDR3 coding sequence is TGTGCCAGCAGACGACTAGCGGGGGGCGGAAACAATGAGCAGTTCTTC.

The rearrangement joins TRBV12-3 or TRBV12-4 to TRBJ2-5; D is possibly TRBD1 or TRBD2 (7 bases each). This CDR3 is built from 14 residues. The V and J ends lost 7 bases and 5 bases respectively, with 17 bases between them. The CDR3 protein is CASTLRGGGETQYF. Here the CDR3 DNA reads TGTGCCAGCACCCTCAGGGGGGGAGGGGAGACCCAGTACTTC.

The gene calls are TRBV5-4 and TRBJ2-3; tentatively, D is TRBD1 or TRBD2 (5 bases each). The V and J ends lost 0 bases and 2 bases respectively, with 10 bases between them. The length of the CDR3 is 15 residues. Germline CDR1 is SGHNT and CDR2 is YYREEE (reference sequence). The CDR3 spells CASSLGWGNTDTQYF. CDR3 DNA: TGTGCCAGCAGCTTGGGGTGGGGGAACACAGATACGCAGTATTTT.

Only a few counts were recorded for this clonotype. This chain links TRBV20-1 with TRBJ2-2; D is possibly TRBD1 (5 bases). Per germline, CDR1 DFQATT and CDR2 SNEGSKA (reference sequence). V was pared by 3 bases and J by 3 bases, with 8 bases between. CDR3 size: 13 residues. The CDR3 nucleotides are TGCAGTGCTAGCAGCAGGGACACCGGGGAGCTGTTTTTT. Protein product: CSASSRDTGELFF.

This clonotype turned up a few times. The rearrangement joins TRBV11-2 to TRBJ1-2; the D gene is possibly TRBD1 (5 bases). The length of the CDR3 is 16 residues. Trimming took 3 bases from V and 8 from J, leaving 22 bases between them. Germline V gene lookup returns CDR1 SGHAT and CDR2 FQNNGV. CDR3 in amino acids: CASSFWVKGAGPGYTF. The CDR3 DNA is TGTGCCAGCAGCTTCTGGGTGAAAGGGGCCGGCCCCGGCTACACCTTC.

There are a few counts of this clonotype. The rearrangement links TRBV7-2 to TRBJ1-2; D is possibly TRBD1 (5 bases). Germline V gene data show CDR1 as SGHTA and CDR2 as FQGNSA. CDR3 length: 15 amino acids. With 2 bases removed from V and 1 base from J, the gap between germline ends came to 11 bases. CDR3 DNA: TGTGCCAGCAGCTTACGAACAGGCATTAACTATGGCTACACCTTC. It is translated as CASSLRTGINYGYTF. Full variable domain (outside the CDR3, taken from reference TRBV7-2 and TRBJ1-2): GAGVSQSPSNKVTEKGKDVELRCDPISGHTALYWYRQSLGQGLEFLIYFQGNSAPDKSGLPSDRFSAERTGGSVSTLTIQRTQQEDSAVYLCASSLRTGINYGYTFGSGTRLTVV.

The chain carries TRBV20-1 and TRBJ1-5; TRBD1 matches 7 bases. CDR1 and CDR2 (germline): DFQATT, SNEGSKA (reference sequence). The CDR3 covers 14 residues. V gave up 4 bases and J gave up 2 bases; unmatched junction bases: 5. The CDR3 coding sequence is TGCAGTGCTACCTACAGGGGTGGCAATCAGCCCCAGCATTTT. Translated, it gives CSATYRGGNQPQHF.

This clonotype was counted between two and nine times. V and J are TRBV9 and TRBJ1-1, with D possibly matching TRBD1 (6 bases). This CDR3 region has 12 residues. Trimming stripped 6 bases from V and 1 base from J, with 7 bases between. Per the germline V gene, CDR1 is SGDLS and CDR2 is YYNGEE. The CDR3 spells CASNRENTEAFF. The DNA of the CDR3 is TGTGCCAGCAACAGGGAGAACACTGAAGCTTTCTTT.

The table lists this clonotype with a few counts. This chain links TRBV6-2 or TRBV6-3 with TRBJ2-2, with D possibly matching TRBD1 (5 bases). Germline V lookup: CDR1 MNHEY, CDR2 SVGEGT. The CDR3 length is 17 residues. With 2 bases removed from V and 8 bases from J, the gap between germline ends came to 21 bases. DNA of the CDR3: TGTGCCAGCAGTTACAGGGGCCTTGGGCCCATCCCAGGGGAGCTGTTTTTT. Amino acid sequence: CASSYRGLGPIPGELFF.

The chain links TRBV5-6 to TRBJ1-2; D gene uncertain. Trimming removed 0 bases from V and 6 bases from J, with 6 bases in between. Germline V lookup: CDR1 SGHDT, CDR2 YYEEEE. The CDR3 is made up of 12 amino acids. CDR3 DNA sequence: TGTGCCAGCAGCTTGGTTGTCCATGGCTACACCTTC. The encoded protein is CASSLVVHGYTF. The full variable domain, in which reference TRBV5-6 and TRBJ1-2 provide the parts outside the CDR3, is DAGVTQSPTHLIKTRGQQVTLRCSPKSGHDTVSWYQQALGQGPQFIFQYYEEEERQRGNFPDRFSGHQFPNYSSELNVNALLLGDSALYLCASSLVVHGYTFGSGTRLTVV.

Concerning this clonotype itself: A much bigger clone sits one base away, suggesting this may be a read error. The chain links TRBV7-7 to TRBJ2-5; D gene unclear. There are 11 residues in the CDR3. The germline V gene has CDR1 SSHAT and CDR2 FNYEAQ (reference sequence). The CDR3 region is CASSQEETKYF. The CDR3, as DNA: TGTGCTAGCAGCCAAGAAGAGACCAAGTACTTC.

A few counts support this clonotype. The chain couples TRBV7-9 to TRBJ1-4, with unresolved D. Trimming cost V 4 bases and J 7 bases, with 19 bases left between them. Germline V gene sequence: CDR1 SEHNR, CDR2 FQNEAQ (reference sequence). The CDR3 sequence is 16 residues long. In nucleotides, the CDR3 is TGTGCCAGCAGCTCGAACGGGAATCAGAACCTTGAAAAACTGTTTTTT. It yields the protein CASSSNGNQNLEKLFF.

This clonotype was seen more than once but under ten times. The chain is built from TRBV6-2 or TRBV6-3 and TRBJ2-2; D gene uncertain. CDR3 length: 15 amino acids. Germline V gene sequence: CDR1 MNHEY, CDR2 SVGEGT. V dropped 2 bases and J dropped 0 bases, with 7 bases sitting between them. CDR3 DNA sequence: TGTGCCAGCAGTTACGGTCAGCCGAACACCGGGGAGCTGTTTTTT. Residues: CASSYGQPNTGELFF.

The chain joins TRBV7-9 to TRBJ1-1; 8 bases align to TRBD1. The CDR3 runs to 14 residues. Germline loops: CDR1 SEHNR, CDR2 FQNEAQ (reference sequence). V lost 5 bases to trimming and J lost 4 bases; unmatched junction nucleotides: 6. CDR3 region: CASSPQGVVTEAFF. The DNA for the CDR3 is TGTGCCAGCAGCCCACAGGGGGTCGTCACTGAAGCTTTCTTT.

The gene calls are TRBV7-8 and TRBJ1-3; no reliable D call. Deletions cut 6 bases from V and 0 bases from J, with 3 bases between. Germline CDR1 is SGHVS and CDR2 is FQNEAQ. The CDR3 contains 12 residues. The CDR3 sequence: CASRGSGNTIYF. In DNA form, the CDR3 reads TGTGCCAGCAGAGGCTCTGGAAACACCATATATTTT.